Following are 5 T cell receptor beta chains from one sample sequenced in a study of blood T cells in healthy people across ages. Then a second PCR, running about 6 to 12 cycles, was carried out with a sample-barcoded 5' primer and a J-beta primer mix. In TCRdb, the 5' RACE reads were re-called with MiXCR into one record per CDR3 protein. The data hold about 1,000,000 distinct CDR3 sequences, with over 35% observed a single time. Material for sequencing was blood. All receptors come from a woman aged 55 to 70 in good health.

J is TRBJ2-5 and V is TRBV10-3, with TRBD1 identical over 7 bases. The J call could be wrong; TRBJ2-7 is a better fit for the DNA end. The CDR3 length is 15 residues. CDR1 is ENHRY, CDR2 SYGVKD, per germline. As DNA, the CDR3 is TGTGCCAGCCTAGACAGGGAAGCCCAGATCTACGAGCAGTACTTC. It yields the protein CASLDREAQIYEQYF.

The rearrangement uses TRBV28 and TRBJ2-5; TRBD2 aligns across 14 bases. The CDR3 consists of 15 residues. V dropped 5 bases and J dropped 4; count of bases not matched to a gene: 3. The germline V gene encodes CDR1 MDHEN and CDR2 SYDVKM. The CDR3 region is CASSGTSGSLETQYF. The CDR3 region has the DNA TGTGCCAGCAGTGGGACTAGCGGGAGTCTAGAGACCCAGTACTTC.

The chain combines TRBV7-9 with TRBJ2-5, with TRBD1 as a possible D gene (6 bases). V lost 1 base and J 1 base, leaving 13 bases between the germline ends. The CDR3 spans 16 residues. Germline loops: CDR1 SEHNR, CDR2 FQNEAQ (reference sequence). The CDR3 sequence: CASSLVPQGPQETQYF. The CDR3 DNA is TGTGCCAGCAGCTTAGTCCCACAGGGCCCCCAAGAGACCCAGTACTTC.

This clonotype was seen only once. The chain has TRBV20-1 and TRBJ2-7; 9 nucleotides match TRBD2. Germline-derived CDR1 and CDR2 are DFQATT and SNEGSKA (reference sequence). The CDR3 runs to 15 residues. With V trimmed by 0 bases and J by 7 bases, 10 bases remained unmatched. CDR3 loop: CSARDPAGGFDEQYF. In DNA form, the CDR3 reads TGCAGTGCTAGAGATCCTGCGGGAGGGTTCGATGAGCAGTACTTC.

CDR3 protein: CATSEAKGGQPQHF. CDR3 DNA sequence: TGTGCCACCAGTGAAGCCAAAGGGGGTCAGCCCCAGCATTTT. V gene TRBV24-1 combines with J gene TRBJ1-5, with D perhaps matching TRBD1 (6 bases). Per the germline V gene, CDR1 is KGHDR and CDR2 is SFDVKD. This CDR3 is built from 14 residues. Trimming cost V 4 bases and J 6 bases, with 12 bases left between them.